Described below is a single T cell receptor (beta chain) sequence and its context. Trimming cost V 0 bases and J 5 bases; bases outside gene matches: 7. The CDR3 contains 15 residues. Looked up from germline, CDR1 is SGHDT and CDR2 is YYEEEE. This record comes from a study of T cells in Graves' hyperthyroidism and ophthalmopathy. The investigators amplified TCR beta CDR3 regions from RNA transcripts. RT-PCR in the first round (using the HTBI primer set) targeted the TCR CDR3. MiXCR was run by TCRdb on the multiplex PCR reads, yielding one entry per CDR3 protein. The data contain more than 50,000 distinct CDR3 sequences, about 49% of them singletons.

Sequenced sample: blood. The chain is built from TRBV5-6 and TRBJ2-5; 7 bases align to TRBD2. This receptor was taken from a woman in her twenties or thirties with Graves' ophthalmopathy. CDR3 protein: CASSLGTWGGETQYF. CDR3 DNA sequence: TGTGCCAGCAGCTTGGGGACCTGGGGGGGGGAGACCCAGTACTTC.